The 24 T cell receptor beta chains reported below all come from one sample, sequenced in a study of PD-L1 blockade in urothelial cancer. Sequenced by immunoSEQ multiplex PCR; TCRdb stores in-frame clones only, minus some. The sample lists 70,000 to 85,000 clones, approximately 81% occurring once. The specimen comprised PBMCs, sampled around atezolizumab (anti-PD-L1) treatment. These receptors were collected from a man between 65 and 80 years old with urothelial cancer.

V and J are TRBV6-1 and TRBJ2-5, with D possibly being TRBD1 (6 bases). V was cut by 0 bases and J by 2 bases, with 13 bases left in between. From germline, CDR1 is MNHNS and CDR2 SASEGT. This CDR3 spans 16 amino acids. The CDR3 DNA is TGTGCCAGCAGTGAAGCTTATGGGGACACACAAGAGACCCAGTACTTC. Its translation is CASSEAYGDTQETQYF.

The chain couples TRBV19 to TRBJ1-3; no firm D call. This CDR3 spans 14 amino acids. CDR1 LNHDA and CDR2 SQIVND come from the germline V gene (reference sequence). V lost 9 bases and J lost 0, with 12 bases in between. CDR3 nucleotides: TGTGCCAGCCAACAGTCTTCCTCTGGAAACACCATATATTTT. Translated: CASQQSSSGNTIYF.

The rearrangement uses TRBV21-1 and TRBJ2-6; the table assigns TRBD1, which was not confirmed against the DNA. TRBV21-1 is described as a pseudogene. This CDR3 comprises 19 residues. The CDR3 loop is CASSSGYRGYSGLANVLTF. CDR3 bases: TGTGCCAGCAGCTCCGGGTACAGGGGGTACTCTGGGTTGGCCAACGTCCTGACTTTC.

The V gene is TRBV10-2, the J gene TRBJ1-2; D unclear. CDR3 length equals 14 residues. Germline V CDR1 and CDR2: WSHSY, SAAADI. V shed 4 bases and J shed 4 bases, with 13 bases lying between them. The CDR3 region is CASSGGIQSYGYTF. Written as DNA, the CDR3 is TGCGCCAGCAGTGGAGGGATTCAATCCTATGGCTACACCTTC.

V and J are TRBV30 and TRBJ2-3, with TRBD1 as a possible D gene (6 bases). Deletions cut 1 base from V and 3 bases from J, with 11 bases between. CDR1 is GTSNPN and CDR2 is SVGIG in the germline V gene (reference sequence). The CDR3 has 14 residues. The CDR3: CAWSATRGTDTQYF. In DNA, the CDR3 is TGTGCCTGGAGTGCTACGAGGGGGACAGATACGCAGTATTTT.

The genes are TRBV7-9 and TRBJ2-3; perhaps TRBD2 as D (6 bases). Deletions cut 3 bases from V and 2 bases from J, with 15 bases between. Germline V lookup: CDR1 SEHNR, CDR2 FQNEAQ (reference sequence). The CDR3 contains 16 residues. The CDR3 is CASSFSTREPTDTQYF. The CDR3, as DNA: TGTGCCAGCAGCTTCTCCACCCGGGAGCCCACAGATACGCAGTATTTT.

The rearrangement uses TRBV9 and TRBJ2-3, with D maybe TRBD1 (6 bases). V was pared by 0 bases and J by 2 bases, with 10 bases between. The CDR3 runs 15 residues. Germline lookup yields CDR1 SGDLS and CDR2 YYNGEE. The CDR3: CASSVAGVATDTQYF. The CDR3 DNA follows: TGTGCCAGCAGCGTAGCAGGGGTAGCCACAGATACGCAGTATTTT.

The chain is built from TRBV6-1 and TRBJ2-7; 10 bases match TRBD1. Germline CDR1 reads MNHNS; CDR2 reads SASEGT. This CDR3 has 14 amino acids. The V segment lost 4 bases and the J segment 4 bases; nucleotides outside the gene matches: 4. This chain's CDR3 is CASSGQGASYEQYF. For the CDR3, the DNA is TGTGCCAGCAGTGGACAGGGGGCTTCTTACGAGCAGTACTTC.

This chain uses TRBV2 with TRBJ1-1; weak D call: TRBD1 (5 bases). There are 14 residues in the CDR3. Germline V gene data show CDR1 as SNHLY and CDR2 as FYNNEI. The V and J ends lost 6 bases and 3 bases respectively, with 14 bases between them. In DNA, the CDR3 is TGTGCCAGCAGGGGGGGACGCACCCACACTGAAGCTTTCTTT. Translating gives CASRGGRTHTEAFF.

This chain connects TRBV6-5 to TRBJ2-1; D is undetermined. Looked up from germline, CDR1 is MNHEY and CDR2 is SVGAGI. The CDR3 loop spans 14 amino acids. Trimming left V 6 bases short and J 3 bases short, with 12 bases between. Here the CDR3 reads CASSPSPHYNEQFF. CDR3 bases: TGTGCCAGCAGCCCGTCTCCACACTACAATGAGCAGTTCTTC.

The chain has TRBV14 and TRBJ2-5; possible D gene TRBD1, 6 bases. V was shortened by 3 bases and J by 5 bases, with 10 bases between the two germline ends. Germline V gene sequence: CDR1 SGHDN, CDR2 FVKESK. The CDR3 covers 13 residues. CDR3 bases: TGTGCCAGCAGCCAGGGGGCAATGGAGACCCAGTACTTC. Protein product: CASSQGAMETQYF.

This clone showed up just a few times. In DNA form, the CDR3 reads TGTGCCAGCGATGTCAGTCCTAGCACAGATACGCAGTATTTT. Translation: CASDVSPSTDTQYF. The genes are TRBV2 and TRBJ2-3; no clear D. Germline V gene data show CDR1 as SNHLY and CDR2 as FYNNEI. This CDR3 contains 14 residues. Between the trimmed V and J ends, which lost 8 bases and 0 bases, there was a span of 12 bases.

The rearrangement uses TRBV18 and TRBJ2-7; 9 bases line up with TRBD1. This CDR3 comprises 14 residues. V lost 3 bases to trimming and J lost 7 bases; unmatched junction nucleotides: 7. Germline loops: CDR1 KGHSH, CDR2 LQKENI. CDR3 nucleotide sequence: TGTGCCAGCTCACCGAAACAGGGGGCGAGTGAGCAGTACTTC. Residues: CASSPKQGASEQYF. Based on the CDR3 plus reference TRBV18 and TRBJ2-7, the full variable domain is NAGVMQNPRHLVRRRGQEARLRCSPMKGHSHVYWYRQLPEEGLKFMVYLQKENIIDESGMPKERFSAEFPKEGPSILRIQQVVRGDSAAYFCASSPKQGASEQYFGPGTRLTVT.

The genes are TRBV18 and TRBJ2-5, with 10 bases aligning to TRBD1. CDR1 and CDR2 from the germline V gene are KGHSH and LQKENI. The J segment lost 2 bases and the V segment lost 3 bases, leaving 3 bases of the junction unmatched. This CDR3 comprises 15 residues. DNA for the CDR3: TGTGCCAGCTCACCCCGGACAGGGGGGCAAGAGACCCAGTACTTC. It codes for CASSPRTGGQETQYF.

The rearrangement links TRBV5-5 to TRBJ1-3, with 8 bases lining up with TRBD1. This CDR3 has 16 amino acids. V gave up 4 bases and J gave up 0 bases; unmatched junction bases: 6. The germline V gene encodes CDR1 SGHKS and CDR2 YYEKEE (reference sequence). The CDR3 region has the DNA TGTGCCAGCAGCCGGGACAGGATCCTCTCTGGAAACACCATATATTTT. Its protein product is CASSRDRILSGNTIYF. Supplemented by reference TRBV5-5 and TRBJ1-3, the full variable domain reads DAGVTQSPTHLIKTRGQQVTLRCSPISGHKSVSWYQQVLGQGPQFIFQYYEKEERGRGNFPDRFSARQFPNYSSELNVNALLLGDSALYLCASSRDRILSGNTIYFGEGSWLTVV.

The V and J genes are TRBV30 and TRBJ1-6; TRBD1 aligns across 7 bases. This CDR3 region has 14 residues. The J segment lost 10 bases and the V segment lost 1 base, leaving 7 bases of the junction unmatched. Germline-derived CDR1 and CDR2 are GTSNPN and SVGIG (reference sequence). The CDR3 nucleotides read TGTGCCTGGAGTGCCACAGGGGTGGGATCACCCCTCCACTTT. Protein sequence: CAWSATGVGSPLHF.

This clone has a single count. This chain links TRBV5-1 with TRBJ1-1; perhaps TRBD1 as D (6 bases). V lost 0 bases to trimming and J lost 0 bases, with 12 bases between them. The V gene's germline CDR1 is SGHRS and CDR2 YFSETQ. The CDR3 extends over 16 amino acids. The CDR3 nucleotides are TGCGCCAGCAGCTTGGTGGGGGCTCGGGTGAACACTGAAGCTTTCTTT. Translation gives CASSLVGARVNTEAFF.

The gene calls are TRBV30 and TRBJ2-7, with a weak D call TRBD2 (6 bases). Trimming took 0 bases from V and 1 from J, leaving 16 bases between them. The CDR3 has 16 amino acids. CDR1 is GTSNPN, CDR2 SVGIG, per germline (reference sequence). CDR3 residues: CAWSVRGAGSSYEQYF. CDR3 in DNA: TGTGCCTGGAGTGTACGAGGAGCGGGCTCTTCCTACGAGCAGTACTTC.

This clone was picked up a small number of times. The chain joins TRBV10-3 to TRBJ2-5; D is perhaps TRBD2 (5 bases). Per the germline V gene, CDR1 is ENHRY and CDR2 is SYGVKD. V was pared by 0 bases and J by 4 bases, with 15 bases between. The CDR3 is made up of 16 amino acids. CDR3 bases: TGTGCCATCAGTGAGTCAGGCCCCAGTAGCGTAGAGACCCAGTACTTC. This sequence encodes CAISESGPSSVETQYF.

The chain joins TRBV6-5 to TRBJ1-2; TRBD1 is a possible D gene (5 bases). The CDR3 has 13 residues. V was cut by 7 bases and J by 6 bases, with 15 bases left in between. Germline CDR1 MNHEY, CDR2 SVGAGI. CDR3 nucleotides: TGTGCCAGCACCTTCGGGGGGGTGCATGGCTACACCTTC. It is translated as CASTFGGVHGYTF.

This clone has only one observation. The chain has TRBV7-9 and TRBJ1-5; D uncertain. The CDR3 is 18 amino acids. Looked up from germline, CDR1 is SEHNR and CDR2 is FQNEAQ (reference sequence). Trimming cost V 1 base and J 1 base, with 17 bases left between them. CDR3 residues: CASSLDGSGLRSNQPQHF. CDR3 in DNA: TGTGCCAGCAGCTTAGACGGGTCTGGACTCCGAAGCAATCAGCCCCAGCATTTT. Looking up the rest from reference TRBV7-9 and TRBJ1-5 gives the full variable domain: DTGVSQNPRHKITKRGQNVTFRCDPISEHNRLYWYRQTLGQGPEFLTYFQNEAQLEKSRLLSDRFSAERPKGSFSTLEIQRTEQGDSAMYLCASSLDGSGLRSNQPQHFGDGTRLSIL.

CDR3 nucleotide sequence: TGCGCCAGCAGCCAACCTAAACTAGCGGGGGACACCGGGGAGCTGTTTTTT. Its protein is CASSQPKLAGDTGELFF. This chain links TRBV4-1 with TRBJ2-2; 11 nucleotides align to TRBD2. The CDR3 spans 17 residues. V lost 2 bases to trimming and J lost 3 bases; unmatched junction nucleotides: 5. Germline CDR1 reads MGHRA; CDR2 reads YSYEKL.

The chain has TRBV7-3 and TRBJ2-5; 12 bases are shared with TRBD2. V trimming: 10 bases; J trimming: 5 bases; junction bases outside the gene matches: 17. CDR1 is SGHTA, CDR2 FQGTGA, per germline. This CDR3 contains 17 residues. The CDR3 DNA sequence: TGTGCCATAAACATCCTAGCGGGAGGGCCTTCAGGGGAGACCCAGTACTTC. Residues: CAINILAGGPSGETQYF.

This clone was picked up a small number of times. J is TRBJ2-3 and V is TRBV27; maybe TRBD2 (7 bases). Germline CDR1 and CDR2: MNHEY and SMNVEV (reference sequence). V was shortened by 9 bases and J by 6 bases, with 13 bases between the two germline ends. The CDR3 is made up of 12 amino acids. The CDR3: CASWRGGDTQYF. Here the CDR3 DNA reads TGTGCCAGTTGGAGGGGGGGGGATACGCAGTATTTT.